This T cell receptor (beta chain) was obtained from a study of shared clonotypes between healthy human individuals. As for this clone: Antigen specificity is unknown.

The method was immunoSEQ multiplex PCR; TCRdb's version includes in-frame clones alone and lacks a portion of them. The table has more than 400,000 clones, 81% seen once. Study observations and caveats: The genetic and exposure-history diversity represented was limited by few donors.

CDR3 length equals 14 residues. CDR1 and CDR2 from the germline V gene are SGHRS and YFSETQ. V lost 2 bases and J 2 bases, leaving 9 bases between the germline ends. Material for sequencing was PBMCs. The genes are TRBV5-1 and TRBJ2-3; D gene unclear. The clonotype comes from a woman aged 40 to 50 in good health. Some clones in this sample may be carry-over from other donors' samples. The chain's CDR3 is CASSFNSITDTQYF. The CDR3 DNA reads TGCGCCAGCAGCTTCAACAGCATCACAGATACGCAGTATTTT. Full variable domain (rest looked up from reference TRBV5-1 and TRBJ2-3): KAGVTQTPRYLIKTRGQQVTLSCSPISGHRSVSWYQQTPGQGLQFLFEYFSETQRNKGNFPGRFSGRQFSNSRSEMNVSTLELGDSALYLCASSFNSITDTQYFGPGTRLTVL.